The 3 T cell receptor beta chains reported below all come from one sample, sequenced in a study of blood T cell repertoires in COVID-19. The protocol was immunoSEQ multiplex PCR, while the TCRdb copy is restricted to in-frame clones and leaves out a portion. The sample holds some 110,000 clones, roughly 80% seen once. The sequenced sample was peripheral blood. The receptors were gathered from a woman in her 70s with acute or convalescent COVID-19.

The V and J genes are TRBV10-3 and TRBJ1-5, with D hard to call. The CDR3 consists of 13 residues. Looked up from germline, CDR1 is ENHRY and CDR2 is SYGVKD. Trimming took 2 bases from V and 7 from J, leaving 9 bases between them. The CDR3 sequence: CAISEGPGQPQHF. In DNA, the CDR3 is TGTGCCATCAGTGAGGGGCCGGGGCAGCCCCAGCATTTT.

CDR3 nucleotides: TGTGCCATCAGGGGGCTAGACTATGGCTACACCTTC. This translates into CAIRGLDYGYTF. V is TRBV10-3 and J is TRBJ1-2; D may be TRBD1 (5 bases). The CDR3 totals 12 residues. CDR1 and CDR2 from the germline V gene are ENHRY and SYGVKD. With 6 bases removed from V and 3 bases from J, the gap between germline ends came to 8 bases.

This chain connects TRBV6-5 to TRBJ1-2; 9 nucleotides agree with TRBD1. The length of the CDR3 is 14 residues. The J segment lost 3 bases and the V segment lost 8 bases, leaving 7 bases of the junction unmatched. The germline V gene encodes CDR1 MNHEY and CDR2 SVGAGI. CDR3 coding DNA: TGTGCCAGCCTAGCTCGACAGGGGGACTATGGCTACACCTTC. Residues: CASLARQGDYGYTF.